The rows below give T cell receptor beta chains drawn from one sample of a study of CD8 T cells in Susac syndrome. Each CDR3 protein gets one entry after TCRdb re-called the immunoSEQ multiplex PCR reads with MiXCR. The table shows 180,000 or so distinct CDR3 sequences, with just under 95% occurring only once. The sequenced material came from CD4+ T cells from PBMCs. These receptors all stem from a human donor in good health. Each CDR3 is given with its conserved first and last residue. The D gene is left open where the match is weak. Size values are once, few and many counts, or a class for expanded clones, and some rows have none.

abundance,v_gene,len,j_gene,d_gene,CDR3aa,CDR3nt
-,TRBV29-1,15,TRBJ2-1,TRBD2,CSVSRLAGDPNEQFF,TGCAGCGTATCCCGACTAGCGGGAGATCCCAATGAGCAGTTCTTC
-,TRBV9,12,TRBJ1-1,-,CASSGGRRVAFF,TGTGCCAGCAGCGGGGGCCGGCGGGTGGCTTTCTTT
-,TRBV29-1,13,TRBJ2-6,-,CSVGRVGANVLTF,TGCAGCGTTGGGAGGGTTGGGGCCAACGTCCTGACTTTC
-,TRBV20-1,11,TRBJ2-1,-,CSVPGYNEQFF,TGCAGTGTCCCGGGGTACAATGAGCAGTTCTTC
-,TRBV29-1,14,TRBJ2-5,-,CSVEDYKGWETQYF,TGCAGCGTTGAAGACTATAAGGGATGGGAGACCCAGTACTTC
-,TRBV3-1,13,TRBJ1-1,-,CASSTTDNTEAFF,TGTGCCAGCAGCACGACCGATAACACTGAAGCTTTCTTT
-,TRBV7-2,13,TRBJ2-1,-,CASSPDVNNEQFF,TGTGCCAGCAGCCCGGACGTTAACAATGAGCAGTTCTTC
-,TRBV7-3,15,TRBJ2-7,TRBD1,CASSLFGTEDHEQYF,TGTGCCAGCAGCTTATTCGGGACAGAAGACCACGAGCAGTACTTC
-,TRBV2,11,TRBJ1-5,-,CASRRDQPQHF,TGTGCCAGCAGGCGCGATCAGCCCCAGCATTTT
-,TRBV5-6,13,TRBJ2-3,-,CASSGSRRDTQYF,TGTGCCAGCTCTGGATCCCGGAGGGATACGCAGTATTTT
-,TRBV20-1,12,TRBJ2-5,-,CSANRAEETQYF,TGCAGTGCTAATCGGGCCGAAGAGACCCAGTACTTC
-,TRBV29-1,12,TRBJ1-1,-,CSVVSANTEAFF,TGCAGCGTTGTATCGGCCAACACTGAAGCTTTCTTT
-,TRBV28,15,TRBJ2-5,TRBD1,CASSPRSGGGETQYF,TGTGCCAGCAGCCCTAGGTCAGGGGGCGGAGAGACCCAGTACTTC
-,TRBV29-1,13,TRBJ2-5,-,CSVRTWVLETQYF,TGCAGCGTTAGGACCTGGGTATTAGAGACCCAGTACTTC
-,TRBV20-1,13,TRBJ2-3,-,CSVSTGGTDTQYF,TGCAGTGTCTCGACTGGAGGCACAGATACGCAGTATTTT
-,TRBV5-8,12,TRBJ1-2,-,CASSLERVSYTF,TGTGCCAGCAGCTTGGAACGAGTGAGCTACACCTTC
-,TRBV4-3,19,TRBJ2-1,TRBD2,CASSQDPPTGTSGYNEQFF,TGCGCCAGCAGCCAAGATCCCCCAACCGGGACTAGCGGATACAATGAGCAGTTCTTC
-,TRBV5-1,14,TRBJ1-1,-,CASSLVPGNTEAFF,TGCGCCAGCAGCTTGGTTCCAGGGAACACTGAAGCTTTCTTT
-,TRBV5-1,15,TRBJ1-5,-,CASSLTIGNNQPQHF,TGCGCCAGCAGCTTGACAATCGGAAACAATCAGCCCCAGCATTTT
-,TRBV13,10,TRBJ2-1,-,CASASHEQFF,TGTGCCAGCGCCAGTCATGAGCAGTTCTTC
-,TRBV4-3,15,TRBJ1-2,TRBD1,CASSQDGQGAYGYTF,TGCGCCAGCAGCCAAGATGGGCAGGGGGCTTATGGCTACACCTTC
-,TRBV10-2,14,TRBJ2-3,-,CASSDRGGADTQYF,TGCGCCAGCAGTGACAGGGGTGGGGCAGATACGCAGTATTTT
-,TRBV24-1,12,TRBJ2-2,-,CATSDRTGELFF,TGCGCCACCAGTGATCGGACCGGGGAGCTGTTTTTT
-,TRBV20-1,13,TRBJ2-4,-,CSARDWGPDIQYF,TGCAGTGCTAGAGATTGGGGCCCCGACATTCAGTACTTC
-,TRBV28,12,TRBJ1-1,TRBD1,CATSEGRQGAFF,TGTGCCACATCTGAGGGCCGACAGGGGGCTTTCTTT
-,TRBV7-2,15,TRBJ2-7,TRBD2,CASSWGLADSYEQYF,TGTGCCAGCAGCTGGGGACTAGCGGACTCCTACGAGCAGTACTTC
-,TRBV15,12,TRBJ2-3,-,CATSRVADTQYF,TGTGCCACCAGCAGAGTTGCCGATACGCAGTATTTT
-,TRBV15,15,TRBJ2-7,-,CATSRDGGFSYEQYF,TGTGCCACCAGCAGAGATGGGGGCTTCTCCTACGAGCAGTACTTC
-,TRBV20-1,10,TRBJ1-1,-,CSAQTDEAFF,TGCAGTGCCCAGACGGATGAAGCTTTCTTT
-,TRBV12-3/TRBV12-4,15,TRBJ2-4,TRBD1,CASTRDRAAKNIQYF,TGTGCCAGCACTAGGGACAGGGCAGCCAAAAACATTCAGTACTTC
-,TRBV7-9,13,TRBJ2-1,-,CASSLASYNEQFF,TGTGCCAGCAGCTTAGCCAGCTACAATGAGCAGTTCTTC
-,TRBV7-2,15,TRBJ2-7,TRBD2,CASSLGTSESYEQYF,TGTGCCAGCAGCTTAGGGACTAGCGAATCCTACGAGCAGTACTTC
-,TRBV28,11,TRBJ2-5,-,CASSTQETQYF,TGTGCCAGTAGTACCCAAGAGACCCAGTACTTC
once,TRBV7-2,15,TRBJ2-1,-,CASSLGANRHNEQFF,TGTGCCAGCAGCTTAGGGGCTAACCGACACAATGAGCAGTTCTTC
once,TRBV30,12,TRBJ1-1,-,CAWRGVTGTSFF,TGTGCCTGGAGGGGGGTAACAGGGACCAGTTTCTTT
once,TRBV30,12,TRBJ1-2,TRBD1,CAWSRDRGGYTF,TGTGCCTGGAGTCGGGACAGGGGTGGCTACACCTTC
-,TRBV24-1,12,TRBJ2-1,-,CATSEAHREQFF,TGTGCCACCAGTGAAGCGCATAGGGAGCAGTTCTTC
-,TRBV20-1,15,TRBJ1-2,TRBD1,CSAVTWGTGHYGYTF,TGCAGTGCGGTGACATGGGGGACAGGGCACTATGGCTACACCTTC
-,TRBV4-2,15,TRBJ2-7,TRBD1,CASRHTGVSDYEQYF,TGTGCCAGCAGGCATACAGGGGTAAGCGACTACGAGCAGTACTTC
-,TRBV6-2/TRBV6-3,15,TRBJ2-1,-,CASSAGQSSYNEQFF,TGTGCCAGCAGCGCGGGACAGAGCTCCTACAATGAGCAGTTCTTC
once,TRBV25-1,14,TRBJ1-4,-,CASSDGNKGEKLFF,TGTGCCAGCAGCGATGGGAACAAAGGAGAAAAACTGTTTTTT
-,TRBV4-3,17,TRBJ2-1,TRBD2,CASSQEDQRGSYNEQFF,TGCGCCAGCAGCCAAGAGGACCAGCGGGGATCTTACAATGAGCAGTTCTTC
-,TRBV28,15,TRBJ1-3,-,CASSLGGDSGNTIYF,TGTGCCAGCAGTCTAGGAGGGGACTCTGGAAACACCATATATTTT
-,TRBV9,16,TRBJ2-3,TRBD2,CASSGQRGYSTDTQYF,TGTGCCAGCAGCGGCCAGCGGGGATACTCCACAGATACGCAGTATTTT
-,TRBV30,13,TRBJ2-1,-,CAWSRQVYNEQFF,TGTGCCTGGAGTCGACAGGTCTACAATGAGCAGTTCTTC
once,TRBV5-1,14,TRBJ2-7,-,CASSLSPGNYEQYF,TGCGCCAGCAGCTTGTCCCCAGGGAACTACGAGCAGTACTTC
-,TRBV4-3,15,TRBJ2-3,-,CASSQDLGVKDTQYF,TGCGCCAGCAGCCAAGATCTTGGGGTCAAAGATACGCAGTATTTT
-,TRBV6-6,14,TRBJ2-7,TRBD2,CASSYGTSKIEQYF,TGTGCCAGCAGTTACGGGACTAGTAAAATCGAGCAGTACTTC
-,TRBV28,13,TRBJ1-2,-,CAIPSQGRLGYTF,TGTGCCATCCCCTCCCAGGGCCGACTTGGCTACACCTTC
-,TRBV3-1,15,TRBJ2-5,-,CASSPRTRGQETQYF,TGTGCCAGCAGCCCTCGGACACGCGGTCAAGAGACCCAGTACTTC
-,TRBV15,17,TRBJ1-5,-,CATSNTAGPLPNQPQHF,TGTGCCACCAGCAACACCGCTGGACCCCTGCCAAATCAGCCCCAGCATTTT
-,TRBV27,16,TRBJ2-7,TRBD1,CASSFNPGQGSYEQYF,TGTGCCAGCAGCTTTAACCCCGGACAGGGCTCCTACGAGCAGTACTTC
-,TRBV9,15,TRBJ2-7,-,CASSVEEGGAYEQYF,TGTGCCAGCAGCGTAGAGGAGGGCGGGGCGTACGAGCAGTACTTC
once,TRBV7-9,17,TRBJ2-3,TRBD2,CASSPRRLAGRRDTQYF,TGTGCCAGCAGCCCTAGACGGCTAGCGGGCCGTCGGGATACGCAGTATTTT
-,TRBV7-2,15,TRBJ1-1,-,CASSPPGRGQTEAFF,TGTGCCAGCAGCCCCCCAGGGCGGGGGCAAACTGAAGCTTTCTTT
-,TRBV28,14,TRBJ2-4,-,CASMIRGSKNIQYF,TGTGCCAGCATGATCCGGGGTTCGAAAAACATTCAGTACTTC